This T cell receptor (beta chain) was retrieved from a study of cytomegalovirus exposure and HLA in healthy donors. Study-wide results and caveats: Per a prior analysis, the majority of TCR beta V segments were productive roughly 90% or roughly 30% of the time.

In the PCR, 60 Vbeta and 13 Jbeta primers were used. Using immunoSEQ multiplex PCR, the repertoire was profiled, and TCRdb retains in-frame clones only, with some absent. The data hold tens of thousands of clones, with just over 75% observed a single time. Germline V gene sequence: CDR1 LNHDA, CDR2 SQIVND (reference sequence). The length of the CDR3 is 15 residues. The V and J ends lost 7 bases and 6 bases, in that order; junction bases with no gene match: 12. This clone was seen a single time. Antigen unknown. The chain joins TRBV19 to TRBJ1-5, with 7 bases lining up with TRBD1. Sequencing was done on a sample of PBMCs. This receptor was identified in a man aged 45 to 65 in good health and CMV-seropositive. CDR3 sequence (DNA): TGTGCCAGTATTACCGTAGGGGGCGGTAGTCAGCCCCAGCATTTT. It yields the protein CASITVGGGSQPQHF.